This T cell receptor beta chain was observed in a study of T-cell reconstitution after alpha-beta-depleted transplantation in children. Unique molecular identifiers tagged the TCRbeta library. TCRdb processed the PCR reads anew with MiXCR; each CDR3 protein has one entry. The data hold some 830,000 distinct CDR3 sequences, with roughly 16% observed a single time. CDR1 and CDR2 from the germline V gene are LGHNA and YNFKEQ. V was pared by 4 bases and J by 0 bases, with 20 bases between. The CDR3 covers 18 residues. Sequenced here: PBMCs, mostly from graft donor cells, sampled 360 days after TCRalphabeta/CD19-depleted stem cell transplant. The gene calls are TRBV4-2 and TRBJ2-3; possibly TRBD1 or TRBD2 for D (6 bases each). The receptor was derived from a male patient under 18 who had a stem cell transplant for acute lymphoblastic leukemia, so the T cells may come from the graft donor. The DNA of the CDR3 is TGTGCCAGCAGCCGACTAGGAGGGGGAAGGGGTAGCACAGATACGCAGTATTTT. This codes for CASSRLGGGRGSTDTQYF.